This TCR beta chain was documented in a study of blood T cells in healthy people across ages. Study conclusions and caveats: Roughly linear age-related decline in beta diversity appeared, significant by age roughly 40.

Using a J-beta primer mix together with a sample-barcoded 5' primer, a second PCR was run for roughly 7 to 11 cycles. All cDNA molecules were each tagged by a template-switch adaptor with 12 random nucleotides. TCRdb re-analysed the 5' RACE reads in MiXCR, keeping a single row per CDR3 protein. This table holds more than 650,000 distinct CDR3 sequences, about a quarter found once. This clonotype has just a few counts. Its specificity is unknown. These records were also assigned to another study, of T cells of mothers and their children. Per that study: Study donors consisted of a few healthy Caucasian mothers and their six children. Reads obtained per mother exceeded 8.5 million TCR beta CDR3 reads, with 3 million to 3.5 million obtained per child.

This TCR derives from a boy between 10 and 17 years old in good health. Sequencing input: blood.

The CDR3 nucleotides read TGCGCCAGCAGCGTGGGACAGTCGAACACCGGGGAGCTGTTTTTT. Translated, it gives CASSVGQSNTGELFF. The V and J genes are TRBV5-1 and TRBJ2-2; 7 bases map to TRBD1. CDR1 is SGHRS and CDR2 is YFSETQ in the germline V gene. CDR3 size: 15 residues. The trim removed 4 bases at V and 0 bases at J, leaving 3 bases unmatched.